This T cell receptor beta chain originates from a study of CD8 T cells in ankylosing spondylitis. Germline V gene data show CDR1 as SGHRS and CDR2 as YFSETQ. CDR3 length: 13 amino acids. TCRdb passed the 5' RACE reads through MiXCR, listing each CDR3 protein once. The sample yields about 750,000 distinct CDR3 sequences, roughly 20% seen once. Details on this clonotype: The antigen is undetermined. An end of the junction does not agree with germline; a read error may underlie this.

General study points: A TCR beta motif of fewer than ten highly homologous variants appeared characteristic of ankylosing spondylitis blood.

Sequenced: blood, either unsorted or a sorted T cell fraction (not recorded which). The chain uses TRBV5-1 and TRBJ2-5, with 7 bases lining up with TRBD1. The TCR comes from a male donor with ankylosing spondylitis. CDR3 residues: CASSLTGEETQHF. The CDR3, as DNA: TGCGCCAGCAGCTTGACAGGGGAAGAGACCCAGCACTTC.